The clone carrying this T cell receptor beta chain was recorded a few times. Its antigen remains unidentified. This CDR3 spans 18 amino acids. V lost 0 bases, J lost 0 bases, and 9 bases stayed unmatched. Germline assignment: CDR1 SGHAT and CDR2 FQDESV (reference sequence). The data belong to a study of identical twins. Study findings and constraints: Beta out-of-frame sequences showed weaker excess twin sharing.

Template switching introduced a universal primer site, and the cDNA bore unique molecular identifiers. TCRdb reprocessed the 5' RACE reads via MiXCR and lists one record per CDR3 protein. The top ten clones hold about 0.99% of a sample with 500,000 to 550,000 distinct CDR3 sequences, approximately 22% of them seen once. The same sample was also studied in work on T cells expressing NK-cell markers. That source reports: In several experiments, sorting was restricted to alpha-beta TCR T cells by an anti-gamma-delta TCR antibody.

The receptor's source is a woman aged 18 to 35 in good health. The V and J genes are TRBV11-1 and TRBJ2-3, with 7 nucleotides matching TRBD2. Sequences were obtained from CD4+ T cells sorted from blood. CDR3 nucleotide sequence: TGTGCCAGCAGCTTAGCGCTCAGCGGGGTTCCTAGCACAGATACGCAGTATTTT. Translated: CASSLALSGVPSTDTQYF.